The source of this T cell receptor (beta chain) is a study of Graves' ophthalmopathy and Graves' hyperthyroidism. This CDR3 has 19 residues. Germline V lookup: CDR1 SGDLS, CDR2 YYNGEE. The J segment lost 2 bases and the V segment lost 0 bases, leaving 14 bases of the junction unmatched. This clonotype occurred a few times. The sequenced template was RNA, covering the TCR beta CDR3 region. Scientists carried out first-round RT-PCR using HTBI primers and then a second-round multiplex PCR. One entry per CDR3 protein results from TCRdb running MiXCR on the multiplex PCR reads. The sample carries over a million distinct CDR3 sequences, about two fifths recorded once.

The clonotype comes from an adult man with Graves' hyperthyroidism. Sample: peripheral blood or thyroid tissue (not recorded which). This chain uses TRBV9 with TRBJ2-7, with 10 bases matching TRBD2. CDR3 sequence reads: CASSVGPASGSSFAYEQYF. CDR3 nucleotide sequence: TGTGCCAGCAGCGTAGGTCCAGCTAGCGGGAGTAGCTTCGCCTACGAGCAGTACTTC.